This TCR beta chain emerged from a study of blood T cells in healthy people across ages. Study at large: Capture via template switching afforded approximately one barcoded beta molecule per two T cells.

A second about 7 to 12 cycle PCR used barcoded and J-beta primers. The authors tagged each cDNA molecule using a template-switch adaptor with 12 random nucleotides. TCRdb redid the calling of the 5' RACE reads with MiXCR, one entry per CDR3 protein. This sample has about 1.5 million distinct CDR3 sequences, with approximately 43% found just once. Findings of the study overall: Using unsorted PBMCs precluded a conclusive naive versus antigen-experienced comparison.

Each sample had at least 6 million PBMCs isolated. The CDR3 extends over 18 amino acids. Trimming at V came to 6 bases and at J to 7 bases, leaving 17 bases not matched to a gene. About this clonotype: The target antigen is unknown.

The material sequenced was blood. V usage is TRBV12-3 or TRBV12-4 and J usage is TRBJ2-1; 11 positions agree with TRBD2. This receptor was taken from a woman aged 18-29 years in good health. CDR3 DNA: TGTGCCAGCAGCACTTTAACTAGCGGGAGTTCGCAGGGTAATGAGCAGTTCTTC. Its protein is CASSTLTSGSSQGNEQFF.